This is a list of T cell receptor beta chains from one sample in a study of T cells after somatic rescue of genetic block. Sequencing used immunoSEQ multiplex PCR; TCRdb keeps in-frame clones, though not all of them. The sample consists of about 120,000 clones, around 90% of them appearing once. The sequenced sample was peripheral blood mononuclear cells (PBMCs). These receptor sequences come from a woman younger than 35. CDR3s include the opening cysteine and the closing phenylalanine or tryptophan. Fields, in order: J gene, V gene, clone size, D gene, CDR3 DNA, CDR3 protein. A D gene is named only where the DNA matches it firmly. Some rows mark clone size as missing; the rest say once, few, many or name a class of expanded clone.

J: TRBJ1-2; V: TRBV10-3; size: NA; D: TRBD1; DNA: TGTGCCATCAGTGAGTCCGGAGACAGGGGTGGAGGCTACACCTTC; CDR3: CAISESGDRGGGYTF
J: TRBJ2-1; V: TRBV6-1; size: NA; D: TRBD2; DNA: TGTGCCAGCAGTGAAGAGGCGGGGGGGCAGAATGAGCAGTTCTTC; CDR3: CASSEEAGGQNEQFF
J: TRBJ2-1; V: TRBV5-5; size: NA; D: NA; DNA: TGTGCCAGCAGCTTGGAACGGCCCAGCTCCTACAATGAGCAGTTCTTC; CDR3: CASSLERPSSYNEQFF
J: TRBJ1-2; V: TRBV19; size: NA; D: NA; DNA: TGTGCCAGTAGTATGCGGCAGCTTTTCGGATCTAACTATGGCTACACCTTC; CDR3: CASSMRQLFGSNYGYTF
J: TRBJ1-4; V: TRBV2; size: NA; D: NA; DNA: TGTGCCAGCAGCCCCTGGGCAGTCCTGAATGAAAAACTGTTTTTT; CDR3: CASSPWAVLNEKLFF
J: TRBJ2-7; V: TRBV4-3; size: NA; D: NA; DNA: TGCGCCAGCAGCCACGGCCCGGGGCTTAATTACGAGCAGTACTTC; CDR3: CASSHGPGLNYEQYF
J: TRBJ2-3; V: TRBV6-4; size: few; D: TRBD2; DNA: TGTGCCAGCAGTGAAGAAGCGGGGGGCGGGGCAGATACGCAGTATTTT; CDR3: CASSEEAGGGADTQYF
J: TRBJ1-2; V: TRBV29-1; size: NA; D: TRBD1; DNA: TGCAGCGTTGAAGTCCCGACAGGGAGTGGCTACACCTTC; CDR3: CSVEVPTGSGYTF
J: TRBJ2-1; V: TRBV6-5; size: NA; D: NA; DNA: TGTGCCAGCAGTTACGACAGCTACAATGAGCAGTTCTTC; CDR3: CASSYDSYNEQFF
J: TRBJ2-1; V: TRBV5-1; size: NA; D: TRBD2; DNA: TGCGCCAGCAGCGCGAGCGGGGGGCTATACAATGAGCAGTTCTTC; CDR3: CASSASGGLYNEQFF
J: TRBJ1-2; V: TRBV7-2; size: NA; D: NA; DNA: TGTGCCAGCAGCTCCGCCGAGGGTCTCCATGGCTACACCTTC; CDR3: CASSSAEGLHGYTF
J: TRBJ2-4; V: TRBV7-2; size: once; D: TRBD1; DNA: TGTGCCAGCAGCGCTGGGACAGCGAACATTCAGTACTTC; CDR3: CASSAGTANIQYF
J: TRBJ2-7; V: TRBV18; size: NA; D: TRBD2; DNA: TGTGCCAGCTCACCATCGGGGGGACCTAGCTCCTACGAGCAGTACTTC; CDR3: CASSPSGGPSSYEQYF
J: TRBJ1-2; V: TRBV4-2; size: NA; D: NA; DNA: TGTGCCAGCAGCCAACAAACAGAAACTCATTATGGCTACACCTTC; CDR3: CASSQQTETHYGYTF